Below, 26 T cell receptor beta chains from the same sample are listed, as sequenced in a study of blood T cell repertoires in COVID-19. TCRdb keeps only in-frame clones here, not all; method: immunoSEQ multiplex PCR. The sample includes a few hundred thousand clones, approximately 90% seen only once; the top ten take 2% to 2.5%. The specimen sequenced was PBMCs or T cells enriched from blood (not recorded which). These receptors were collected from a woman in her sixties or seventies in a cohort exposed to, infected with or recovered from COVID-19 (not recorded which).

The CDR3 sequence is CSVSGTSGRESTDTQYF. For the CDR3, the DNA is TGCAGCGTTTCCGGGACTAGCGGGAGGGAAAGCACAGATACGCAGTATTTT. The gene calls are TRBV29-1 and TRBJ2-3, with 16 bases aligning to TRBD2. The length of the CDR3 is 17 residues. The V gene's germline CDR1 is SQVTM and CDR2 ANQGSEA. The J segment lost 0 bases and the V segment lost 5 bases, leaving 5 bases of the junction unmatched.

The chain has TRBV14 and TRBJ1-1; TRBD1 might be the D (5 bases). V lost 4 bases and J lost 11, with 11 bases in between. Germline lookup yields CDR1 SGHDN and CDR2 FVKESK. This CDR3 spans 11 amino acids. CDR3 sequence (DNA): TGTGCCAGCAGCCCGGGGGGGTACGCTTTCTTT. This gives the protein CASSPGGYAFF.

This chain links TRBV5-1 with TRBJ2-5; a weak D match, TRBD2 (6 bases). This CDR3 comprises 16 residues. The germline CDR1 and CDR2 sequences are SGHRS and YFSETQ. Trimming took 0 bases from V and 3 from J, leaving 15 bases between them. DNA for the CDR3: TGCGCCAGCAGCTTGGTTGGAGGGGATGGGGAAGAGACCCAGTACTTC. Residues: CASSLVGGDGEETQYF.

V is TRBV25-1 and J is TRBJ2-5; 9 bases are shared with TRBD2. CDR3 length equals 14 residues. Germline V CDR1 and CDR2: MGHDK, SYGVNS. Losses at the gene ends were 3 bases for V and 4 bases for J; bases not matched to a gene: 3. CDR3 sequence reads: CASSDAGGVETQYF. The CDR3 region has the DNA TGTGCCAGCAGTGATGCGGGAGGGGTAGAGACCCAGTACTTC.

Worth noting for this clone: Other DNA sequences in the same sample also yield this CDR3. The chain joins TRBV5-4 to TRBJ2-7; TRBD2 matches at 9 bases. This CDR3 contains 15 residues. Germline V lookup: CDR1 SGHNT, CDR2 YYREEE (reference sequence). The J segment lost 1 base and the V segment lost 0 bases, leaving 2 bases of the junction unmatched. The CDR3 DNA sequence: TGTGCCAGCAGCTTGGGACTAGCGGTATCCTACGAGCAGTACTTC. This gives the protein CASSLGLAVSYEQYF.

The chain couples TRBV7-2 to TRBJ1-4; 7 nucleotides match TRBD1. V lost 5 bases and J lost 8; bases outside the gene matches: 8. The CDR3 loop spans 14 amino acids. Per the germline V gene, CDR1 is SGHTA and CDR2 is FQGNSA. CDR3 in amino acids: CASSLGAGGEKLFF. In nucleotides, the CDR3 is TGTGCCAGCAGCCTCGGGGCAGGGGGAGAAAAACTGTTTTTT.

The chain combines TRBV15 with TRBJ1-3; no firm D call. V was clipped by 3 bases and J by 0 bases, with 9 bases between them. This CDR3 is built from 15 residues. From germline, CDR1 is LNHNV and CDR2 YYDKDF (reference sequence). The CDR3 bases are TGTGCCACCAGCAGTCGCCTCGGCTCTGGAAACACCATATATTTT. It codes for CATSSRLGSGNTIYF.

The chain links TRBV7-3 to TRBJ1-1; 10 positions agree with TRBD1. CDR1 is SGHTA, CDR2 FQGTGA, per germline. With 5 bases clipped from V and 11 bases from J, the junction kept 14 bases outside the gene matches. CDR3 length: 15 amino acids. CDR3 protein: CASSPAGTGAVGAFF. The CDR3 DNA sequence: TGTGCCAGCAGCCCGGCCGGGACAGGGGCGGTGGGTGCTTTCTTT.

The V and J genes are TRBV18 and TRBJ1-4; D remains unclear. CDR3 size: 14 residues. Germline CDR1 reads KGHSH; CDR2 reads LQKENI. V lost 2 bases and J lost 8, with 12 bases in between. DNA of the CDR3: TGTGCCAGCTCACCAACGGGTAGAGGCGAAAAACTGTTTTTT. This sequence encodes CASSPTGRGEKLFF.

The V and J genes are TRBV5-1 and TRBJ1-1; TRBD1 is a possible D gene (6 bases). The V end lost 0 bases, the J end lost 4 bases, and 13 bases lay between the germline ends. The CDR3 has 15 residues. CDR1 and CDR2 (germline): SGHRS, YFSETQ. Here the CDR3 reads CASSLAGERGTEAFF. As DNA, the CDR3 is TGCGCCAGCAGCTTGGCAGGGGAGAGGGGCACTGAAGCTTTCTTT.

The J gene is TRBJ2-3, the V gene TRBV24-1, with 9 bases lining up with TRBD2. The germline gives CDR1 KGHDR, CDR2 SFDVKD. CDR3 length equals 17 residues. The V and J ends lost 5 bases and 2 bases, in that order; junction bases with no gene match: 10. The CDR3 loop is CATSAGLARRDTDTQYF. The CDR3 nucleotides are TGTGCCACCAGTGCCGGACTAGCGAGACGAGACACAGATACGCAGTATTTT.

The chain couples TRBV19 to TRBJ2-3; 8 nucleotides agree with TRBD2. Germline V gene lookup returns CDR1 LNHDA and CDR2 SQIVND (reference sequence). V dropped 7 bases and J dropped 3; count of bases not matched to a gene: 6. CDR3 length: 14 residues. CDR3 sequence (DNA): TGTGCCAGTACTGAGGGACTAGGGACAGATACGCAGTATTTT. Amino acid sequence: CASTEGLGTDTQYF.

V and J are TRBV7-3 and TRBJ2-3; D perhaps matches TRBD1 (5 bases). This CDR3 is 13 amino acids long. Trimming removed 5 bases from V and 1 base from J, with 7 bases in between. CDR1 and CDR2 from the germline V gene are SGHTA and FQGTGA. The CDR3 sequence is CASSLGGTDTQYF. CDR3 DNA: TGTGCCAGCAGCCTAGGGGGCACAGATACGCAGTATTTT.

In DNA, the CDR3 is TGTGCCAGCAGTTTAGCGGCCCCTTTAACGTCTGGAAACACCATATATTTT. Amino acid sequence: CASSLAAPLTSGNTIYF. The V and J genes are TRBV28 and TRBJ1-3; no clear D gene. This CDR3 comprises 17 residues. Trimming took 2 bases from V and 1 from J, leaving 15 bases between them. Germline V gene sequence: CDR1 MDHEN, CDR2 SYDVKM. Full variable domain (outside the CDR3, taken from reference TRBV28 and TRBJ1-3): DVKVTQSSRYLVKRTGEKVFLECVQDMDHENMFWYRQDPGLGLRLIYFSYDVKMKEKGDIPEGYSVSREKKERFSLILESASTNQTSMYLCASSLAAPLTSGNTIYFGEGSWLTVV.

This clone occurred a few times. The CDR3 here is CASSSRTGAPYEQYF. CDR3 nucleotide sequence: TGTGCCAGCAGTTCCAGGACAGGGGCCCCCTACGAGCAGTACTTC. The chain has TRBV6-6 and TRBJ2-7; 9 nucleotides line up with TRBD1. Trimming at V came to 4 bases and at J to 2 bases, leaving 6 bases not matched to a gene. Germline-derived CDR1 and CDR2 are MNHNY and SVGAGI (reference sequence). The CDR3 spans 15 residues.

The V gene is TRBV5-1, the J gene TRBJ1-4, with TRBD1 as a possible D gene (5 bases). Trimming pared 4 bases from V and 5 bases from J, leaving 24 bases between. Germline V gene lookup returns CDR1 SGHRS and CDR2 YFSETQ. This CDR3 comprises 18 residues. Written as DNA, the CDR3 is TGCGCCAGCAGCCCCGTTGTGCGGGGGGGGAGTGCAAATGAAAAACTGTTTTTT. Amino acid sequence: CASSPVVRGGSANEKLFF.

The chain is built from TRBV28 and TRBJ2-2; D perhaps matches TRBD2 (5 bases). Trimming left V 5 bases short and J 0 bases short, with 13 bases between. Per the germline V gene, CDR1 is MDHEN and CDR2 is SYDVKM. This CDR3 is built from 16 residues. CDR3 sequence: CASSLFSGPNTGELFF. CDR3 in DNA: TGTGCCAGCAGTCTCTTCAGCGGCCCGAACACCGGGGAGCTGTTTTTT. Variable domain in full (rest from reference TRBV28 and TRBJ2-2): DVKVTQSSRYLVKRTGEKVFLECVQDMDHENMFWYRQDPGLGLRLIYFSYDVKMKEKGDIPEGYSVSREKKERFSLILESASTNQTSMYLCASSLFSGPNTGELFFGEGSRLTVL.

The chain uses TRBV7-2 and TRBJ2-3, with TRBD1 identical over 8 bases. CDR3 length equals 14 residues. Trimming took 6 bases from V and 2 from J; bases not matched to a gene: 4. Germline-derived CDR1 and CDR2 are SGHTA and FQGNSA. CDR3 loop: CASRRQGHTDTQYF. As DNA, the CDR3 is TGTGCCAGCAGGCGACAGGGGCACACAGATACGCAGTATTTT.

This clone was found once. The chain combines TRBV11-2 with TRBJ2-5; 7 bases are shared with TRBD1. The length of the CDR3 is 15 residues. Germline CDR1 reads SGHAT; CDR2 reads FQNNGV. Trimming removed 5 bases from V and 5 bases from J; junction bases left unmatched: 11. CDR3 bases: TGTGCCAGCAGCGTATACCGGGACAGTAGGGAGACCCAGTACTTC. Its protein product is CASSVYRDSRETQYF.

The chain joins TRBV15 to TRBJ2-7; possibly TRBD2 for D (5 bases). Trimming left V 0 bases short and J 4 bases short, with 19 bases between. The CDR3 covers 17 residues. Germline assignment: CDR1 LNHNV and CDR2 YYDKDF (reference sequence). CDR3 amino acids: CATSRDTDRGSLYEQYF. The CDR3 DNA is TGTGCCACCAGCAGAGATACGGATCGGGGTTCGTTATACGAGCAGTACTTC. Full variable domain (rest looked up from reference TRBV15 and TRBJ2-7): DAMVIQNPRYQVTQFGKPVTLSCSQTLNHNVMYWYQQKSSQAPKLLFHYYDKDFNNEADTPDNFQSRRPNTSFCFLDIRSPGLGDTAMYLCATSRDTDRGSLYEQYFGPGTRLTVT.

The chain has TRBV5-1 and TRBJ2-5, with 11 nucleotides matching TRBD1. Germline CDR1 and CDR2: SGHRS and YFSETQ. V trimming: 0 bases; J trimming: 5 bases; junction bases outside the gene matches: 6. The CDR3 contains 16 residues. This chain's CDR3 is CASSLEDRGRGETQYF. CDR3 DNA: TGCGCCAGCAGCTTGGAGGACAGGGGGCGCGGTGAGACCCAGTACTTC.

This clone turned up a few times. This sequence joins TRBV27 and TRBJ2-7; the D is unclear. The CDR3 length is 14 residues. Looked up from germline, CDR1 is MNHEY and CDR2 is SMNVEV (reference sequence). The germline V and J ends were trimmed by 2 bases and 1 base, with 9 bases remaining between them. The CDR3: CASSLAGYSYEQYF. Written as DNA, the CDR3 is TGTGCCAGCAGTTTAGCAGGTTATTCCTACGAGCAGTACTTC.

The V gene is TRBV10-2, the J gene TRBJ2-1; 7 bases line up with TRBD1. The junction had 7 bases not matched to a gene; V was cut back by 3 bases and J by 14 bases. Germline assignment: CDR1 WSHSY and CDR2 SAAADI. This CDR3 is 12 amino acids long. CDR3 sequence reads: CASSDPLGTEFF. In DNA, the CDR3 is TGCGCCAGCAGTGACCCCTTGGGGACAGAGTTCTTC.

The rearrangement joins TRBV2 to TRBJ1-5; a weak D match, TRBD1 (6 bases). V shed 6 bases and J shed 0 bases, with 12 bases lying between them. This CDR3 region has 15 residues. Looked up from germline, CDR1 is SNHLY and CDR2 is FYNNEI. CDR3 in amino acids: CASRRTDDSNQPQHF. In DNA form, the CDR3 reads TGTGCCAGCAGACGGACAGATGATAGCAATCAGCCCCAGCATTTT.

The chain combines TRBV7-9 with TRBJ1-5; the match to TRBD1 covers 9 bases. CDR3 length equals 17 residues. Germline assignment: CDR1 SEHNR and CDR2 FQNEAQ (reference sequence). Trimming cost V 4 bases and J 1 base; bases outside gene matches: 8. The CDR3 DNA reads TGTGCCAGCAGCTCCGGACAGGGGAAGGGGAGCAATCAGCCCCAGCATTTT. It encodes CASSSGQGKGSNQPQHF.

The chain combines TRBV9 with TRBJ1-3; D perhaps matches TRBD1 (5 bases). The V and J ends lost 0 bases and 4 bases respectively, with 11 bases between them. The length of the CDR3 is 15 residues. Germline V gene data show CDR1 as SGDLS and CDR2 as YYNGEE. The CDR3 DNA reads TGTGCCAGCAGCGTAGAGGAGGGGTTCGGAAACACCATATATTTT. Protein product: CASSVEEGFGNTIYF. Using reference TRBV9 and TRBJ1-3 for the parts outside the CDR3, the full variable domain is DSGVTQTPKHLITATGQRVTLRCSPRSGDLSVYWYQQSLDQGLQFLIQYYNGEERAKGNILERFSAQQFPDLHSELNLSSLELGDSALYFCASSVEEGFGNTIYFGEGSWLTVV.